Listed below are T cell receptor beta chains from one sample, sequenced in a study of long-term antiretroviral therapy in people with HIV. Clones were read by immunoSEQ multiplex PCR, and TCRdb kept only the in-frame ones, dropping some. This sample carries some 28,000 clones, 90% to 95% of them seen once, and the ten largest clones take approximately 8.2%. The sequenced sample was unsorted PBMCs, obtained more than 6 years after starting antiretroviral therapy. These receptors came from a man aged 25 to 40 with HIV. The CDR3 runs from the conserved cysteine through the conserved F or W. A D gene is named only where the DNA matches it firmly. Rows may omit the clone size; those that give it use once, few, many or a size class.

CDR3 DNA,CDR3 protein,V gene,J gene,D gene,clone size
TGTGCCAGCAGCCCCCAACTAGCGGGGATCGAGCAGTACTTC,CASSPQLAGIEQYF,TRBV9,TRBJ2-7,TRBD2,-
TGCGCCAGCATTGCGGGGGCCGGGGAGCTGTTTTTT,CASIAGAGELFF,TRBV10-2,TRBJ2-2,TRBD2,-
TGTGCCAGTAGTATACAGGGGTCCTACGAGCAGTACTTC,CASSIQGSYEQYF,TRBV19,TRBJ2-7,-,-
TGTGCCAGCAGTTTACTCGCGAAACAGGGACAGGGGGTTGAGCCCCAGCATTTT,CASSLLAKQGQGVEPQHF,TRBV27,TRBJ1-5,TRBD1,once
TGTGCCAGCAGCTTAGGCAGGGGTGACTACGAGCAGTACTTC,CASSLGRGDYEQYF,TRBV7-9,TRBJ2-7,-,-
TGTGCTAGTGGACACGGGCAGGGAATATACAATGAGCAGTTCTTC,CASGHGQGIYNEQFF,TRBV12-5,TRBJ2-1,-,-
TGTGCCAGCACCCGGGGGGACAGGGATAGCATTCAGTACTTC,CASTRGDRDSIQYF,TRBV6-5,TRBJ2-4,TRBD1,-
TGCGCCAGCAGCTTTCAGGGGGCAAGTGGCGGCTACACCTTC,CASSFQGASGGYTF,TRBV5-1,TRBJ1-2,TRBD1,once
TGTGCCAGCAGCTTAGAGGCTTTGGCCTACGAGCAGTACTTC,CASSLEALAYEQYF,TRBV7-9,TRBJ2-7,-,-
TGTGCCAGCCCATATAGCGGGAGTAACGAGCAGTACTTC,CASPYSGSNEQYF,TRBV6-5,TRBJ2-7,TRBD2,-
TGTGCCAGCAGTTACAGCGGGAGGGTCACAGATACGCAGTATTTT,CASSYSGRVTDTQYF,TRBV6-6,TRBJ2-3,TRBD2,-
TGTGCCAGCAGCGCGGGACGGGCCTCCTACGAGCAGTACTTC,CASSAGRASYEQYF,TRBV11-1,TRBJ2-7,-,-
TGTGCCAGCTCCCTCCTTGGCAACTATGGCTACACCTTC,CASSLLGNYGYTF,TRBV18,TRBJ1-2,-,-
TGTGCCAGCAGCCGAGCGGGAGCTTCGGGAGAGCAGTACTTC,CASSRAGASGEQYF,TRBV9,TRBJ2-7,TRBD2,-
TGTGCCAGCAGTTTAGACGGGACAGCTTACGAGCAGTACTTC,CASSLDGTAYEQYF,TRBV28,TRBJ2-7,TRBD1,-
TGTGCCAGCAGTGAATCCCAGGGGCTCCACGCTTTCTTT,CASSESQGLHAFF,TRBV6-1,TRBJ1-1,-,-
TGTGCCAGCAGTGTACGGGGTCAATTCCCAGTGGAAGCTTTCTTT,CASSVRGQFPVEAFF,TRBV6-1,TRBJ1-1,-,-
TGTGCCAGCAGCTTCGGACAGGGTGGCTGGTTGCAGTACTTC,CASSFGQGGWLQYF,TRBV5-6,TRBJ2-7,TRBD1,-
TGTGCCAGCACCAAGACAGGGCGCACTGAAGCTTTCTTT,CASTKTGRTEAFF,TRBV6-5,TRBJ1-1,TRBD1,-
TGTGCCAGCAGCCCTCAGACTAGCGGGATGTACAATGAGCAGTTCTTC,CASSPQTSGMYNEQFF,TRBV11-1,TRBJ2-1,TRBD2,-
TGTGCCAGCAGCCCCTGGGGGGACACTGAAGCTTTCTTT,CASSPWGDTEAFF,TRBV11-2,TRBJ1-1,-,-
TGCGCCAGCAGCTTGAACTCTGGGCATGGCTACACCTTC,CASSLNSGHGYTF,TRBV5-1,TRBJ1-2,-,-
TGTGCCAGCAGCTGGGGACAGGGGGCCCACGAGCAGTACTTC,CASSWGQGAHEQYF,TRBV5-6,TRBJ2-7,TRBD1,-
TGTGCCAGCAGCTTATACGGGACAGGGCGAAATGAGCAGTTCTTC,CASSLYGTGRNEQFF,TRBV7-3,TRBJ2-1,TRBD1,-
TGTGCCAGCAGTTTATACGAGGACAGCCACTACGAGCAGTACTTC,CASSLYEDSHYEQYF,TRBV28,TRBJ2-7,-,-
TGCAGCGTTGAAGAACAGGTCTACTATGGCTACACCTTC,CSVEEQVYYGYTF,TRBV29-1,TRBJ1-2,-,-
TGTGCCAGCCAGCTGGGGATAACAGACACTGAAGCTTTCTTT,CASQLGITDTEAFF,TRBV5-8,TRBJ1-1,-,-
TGCGCCAGCAGCAGCTCCTACGAGCAGTACTTC,CASSSSYEQYF,TRBV5-1,TRBJ2-7,-,-